This T cell receptor beta chain was identified in a study of blood T cell repertoires in COVID-19. Study overall: Sites in the United States, Italy and Spain provided acute and convalescent COVID-19 samples. Sample material is recorded as cDNA or gDNA derived from T cells, B-cell-depleted T cells, or PBMCs.

CDR3 length equals 17 residues. As processed by the authors: Reference gene primer amplification yielded estimated nucleated cell counts. Sequencing was performed with immunoSEQ multiplex PCR; in TCRdb, only in-frame clones are kept and a portion is missing. V and J calls and clone size come straight from that table; D and trimming were deduced from the DNA. The table includes almost 80,000 clones, around 90% detected once. The material sequenced was peripheral blood. The rearrangement uses TRBV21-1 and TRBJ2-6; the table's D call TRBD1 went unverified against the DNA. TRBV21-1 is a documented pseudogene. This receptor was identified in a woman older than 75 with acute or convalescent COVID-19. CDR3 sequence (DNA): TGTGCCAGCAGCAAAGATGTCGGTTCAGGTGGGGCCAACGTCCTGACTTTC. Protein: CASSKDVGSGGANVLTF.